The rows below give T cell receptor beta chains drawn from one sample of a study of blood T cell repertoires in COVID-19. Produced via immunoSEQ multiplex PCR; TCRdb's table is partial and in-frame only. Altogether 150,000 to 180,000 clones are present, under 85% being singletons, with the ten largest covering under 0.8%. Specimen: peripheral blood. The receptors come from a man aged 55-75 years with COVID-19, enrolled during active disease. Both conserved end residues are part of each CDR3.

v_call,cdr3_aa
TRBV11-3,CASSLLSGVGAEAFF
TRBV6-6,CASSRTDRGSNQPQHF
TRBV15,CATSRDPPGYSNQPQHF
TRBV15,CATRAGLANTEAFF
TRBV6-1,CASSERRNTEAFF
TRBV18,CASSHPGGSYGYTF
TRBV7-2,CASSLGAGSYTDTQYF
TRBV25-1,CASSGGHEKNIQYF
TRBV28,CASSSGQGNYGYTF
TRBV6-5,CASSPTENSNQPQHF
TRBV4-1,CASSQEPGYGYTF
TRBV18,CASSPRASGYQETQYF
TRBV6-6,CASREHRGNQPQHF
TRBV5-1,CASSAMPGTYEQYF
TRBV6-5,CASRGVNTEAFF
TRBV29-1,CSVEVGVGNEQFF
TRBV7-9,CASSLGGDYGYTF
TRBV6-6,CASTLGSGDSPLHF
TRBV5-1,CASSPGQGADTQYF
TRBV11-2,CASSLGGSYEQYF
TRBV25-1,CASSEELAGSYNEQFF
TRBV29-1,CSVRSGSNEQFF
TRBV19,CATLSEGQGYGYTF
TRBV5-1,CASSPGTSRTDTQYF
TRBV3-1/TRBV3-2,CASSPKTGAPSPLHF
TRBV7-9,CASSLIRGHTGELFF
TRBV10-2,CASSELAGRGYTF
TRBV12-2,CASRCGRRDRPKDTQYF
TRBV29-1,CSVSTGSYSNQPQHF
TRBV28,CASGPRGTEAFF
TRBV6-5,CASSTGTAYNSPLHF
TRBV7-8,CASSLQDRVGEAFF
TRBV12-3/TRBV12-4,CASRTGYQETQYF
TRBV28,CASRTGAGNTIYF
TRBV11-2,CASSNRDRSTGELFF
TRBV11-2,CASPSPGGSSGANVLTF
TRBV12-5,CASGSGQALAKNIQYF